Below, 8 T cell receptor beta chains from the same sample are listed, as sequenced in a study of shared clonotypes between healthy human individuals (TCRdb year 2020). Library method: the immunoSEQ multiplex PCR assay. In its TCRdb copy, this immuneACCESS table keeps in-frame sequences only and misses some clones. Where compared with another copy, unresolved V genes explain less than half of these, and the others have no known cause. This sample has hundreds of thousands of clones in its table, and around 73% of those were observed once. Around 2% of the sample lies in the top ten. The sequencing sample was made of memory CD4+ T cells sorted from blood. The sample's cell subset or site, from its label and the paper: CD45RA-negative fraction. These receptors were obtained from a woman younger than 45 in good health.

The chain's CDR3 is CASSLRLADRRTQYF. CDR3 bases: TGTGCCAGCAGCCTCCGACTAGCGGATAGGAGGACCCAGTACTTC. V and J are TRBV5-4 and TRBJ2-5; 9 bases fit TRBD2. Germline V CDR1 and CDR2: SGHNT, YYREEE (reference sequence). V was pared by 4 bases and J by 7 bases, with 11 bases of the junction left unmatched. The CDR3 is made up of 15 amino acids.

The V gene is TRBV5-1, the J gene TRBJ2-5; D is possibly TRBD2 (5 bases). The CDR3 extends over 14 amino acids. Looked up from germline, CDR1 is SGHRS and CDR2 is YFSETQ. Trimming stripped 2 bases from V and 5 bases from J, with 13 bases between. The chain's CDR3 is CASSFSGEVETQYF. CDR3 nucleotides: TGCGCCAGCAGCTTCAGCGGAGAGGTGGAGACCCAGTACTTC.

This clone was seen a single time. This chain connects TRBV10-2 to TRBJ2-3; no definite D call. The CDR3 consists of 18 residues. In germline, CDR1 is WSHSY, CDR2 SAAADI. The V end was cut by 0 bases, the J end by 0 bases, with 16 bases between. The CDR3 nucleotides read TGCGCCAGCAGTGAGTCACGCCTGCGGCTAACTAGCACAGATACGCAGTATTTT. It is translated as CASSESRLRLTSTDTQYF.

This clone was recorded at least ten times. V usage is TRBV6-5 and J usage is TRBJ2-2; maybe TRBD2 (6 bases). This CDR3 region has 16 residues. Germline V CDR1 and CDR2: MNHEY, SVGAGI. Trimming took off 4 bases at V and 4 bases at J, with 16 bases between the two ends. The CDR3: CASSSGTGAVTGELFF. CDR3 in DNA: TGTGCCAGCAGTTCGGGAACGGGAGCTGTCACCGGGGAGCTGTTTTTT.

Turning to this clone: This sample includes further DNA sequences coding for the same CDR3. V and J are TRBV5-1 and TRBJ2-2, with D perhaps being TRBD1 or TRBD2 (5 bases each). Germline-derived CDR1 and CDR2 are SGHRS and YFSETQ. This CDR3 contains 14 residues. Trimming shortened V by 4 bases and J by 1 base, and 8 bases separated the two germline ends. The CDR3 sequence: CASSGGRNTGELFF. CDR3 nucleotides: TGCGCCAGCAGCGGGGGACGGAACACCGGGGAGCTGTTTTTT.

V is TRBV9 and J is TRBJ2-7; the D gene is possibly TRBD2 (5 bases). This CDR3 contains 14 residues. Trimming stripped 4 bases from V and 2 bases from J, with 13 bases between. The germline V gene has CDR1 SGDLS and CDR2 YYNGEE. This CDR3 reads CASSPGFGTYEQYF. Here the CDR3 DNA reads TGTGCCAGCAGCCCGGGATTCGGGACCTACGAGCAGTACTTC.

About this clone itself: One base away lies a much larger clone, so this may be a sequencing read error. This specimen includes other DNA sequences encoding the same CDR3. The chain carries TRBV28 and TRBJ2-2; D gene ambiguous. This CDR3 has 13 amino acids. Germline lookup yields CDR1 MDHEN and CDR2 SYDVKM. Between the trimmed V and J ends, which lost 2 bases and 1 base, there was a span of 2 bases. The CDR3 sequence: CASSLGNTGELFF. The CDR3 nucleotides are TGTGCCAGCAGTTTAGGGAACACCGGGGAGCTGTTTTTT.

The table lists this clone with many counts. This sample also contains other DNA sequences that code for the same CDR3. The chain combines TRBV9 with TRBJ2-2, with a weak D call TRBD2 (6 bases). In germline, CDR1 is SGDLS, CDR2 YYNGEE. Trimming took off 6 bases at V and 4 bases at J, with 10 bases between the two ends. The CDR3 loop spans 13 amino acids. The CDR3 loop is CASKASATGELFF. The CDR3 bases are TGTGCCAGCAAGGCTAGCGCCACCGGGGAGCTGTTTTTT.